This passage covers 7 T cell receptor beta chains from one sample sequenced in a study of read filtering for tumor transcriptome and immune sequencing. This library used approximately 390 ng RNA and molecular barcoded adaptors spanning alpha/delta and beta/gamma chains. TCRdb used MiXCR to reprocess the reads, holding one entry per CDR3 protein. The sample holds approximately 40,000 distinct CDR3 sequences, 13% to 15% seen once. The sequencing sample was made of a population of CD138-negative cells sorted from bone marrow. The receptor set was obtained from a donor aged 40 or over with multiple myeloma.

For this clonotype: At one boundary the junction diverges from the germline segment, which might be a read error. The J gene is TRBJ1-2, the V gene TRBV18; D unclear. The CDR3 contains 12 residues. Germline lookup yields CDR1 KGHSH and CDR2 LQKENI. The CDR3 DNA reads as TGTGCCAGCTTATCGCCGGATTATGGCTACACCTTT. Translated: CASLSPDYGYTF.

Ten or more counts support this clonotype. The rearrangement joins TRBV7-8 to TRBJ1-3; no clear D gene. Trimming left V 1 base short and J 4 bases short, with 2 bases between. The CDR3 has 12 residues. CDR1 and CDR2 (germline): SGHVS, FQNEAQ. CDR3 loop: CASSLEGNTIYF. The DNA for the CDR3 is TGTGCCAGCAGCTTAGAGGGAAACACCATATATTTT.

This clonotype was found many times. CDR3 DNA: TGTGCCAGCAGTTTATCCTGGGGTGAAGGTCAGCCCCAGCATTTT. This translates into CASSLSWGEGQPQHF. The chain recombines TRBV28 with TRBJ1-5; unclear D gene. Trimming removed 1 base at V and 6 bases at J, with 13 bases between. From germline, CDR1 is MDHEN and CDR2 SYDVKM. CDR3 length: 15 residues.

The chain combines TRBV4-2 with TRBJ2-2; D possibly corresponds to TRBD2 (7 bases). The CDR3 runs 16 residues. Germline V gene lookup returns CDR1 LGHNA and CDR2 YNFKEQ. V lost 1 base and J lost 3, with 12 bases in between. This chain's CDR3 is CASSQGEGGDTGELFF. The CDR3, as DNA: TGTGCCAGCAGCCAAGGGGAGGGGGGGGACACCGGGGAGCTGTTTTTT.

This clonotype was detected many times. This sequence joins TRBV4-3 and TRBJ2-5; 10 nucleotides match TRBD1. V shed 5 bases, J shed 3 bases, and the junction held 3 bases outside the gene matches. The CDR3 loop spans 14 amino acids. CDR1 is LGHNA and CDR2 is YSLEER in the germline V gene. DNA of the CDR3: TGCGCCAGCAGCGAAGGACAGGGGGAAGAGACCCAGTACTTC. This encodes CASSEGQGEETQYF.

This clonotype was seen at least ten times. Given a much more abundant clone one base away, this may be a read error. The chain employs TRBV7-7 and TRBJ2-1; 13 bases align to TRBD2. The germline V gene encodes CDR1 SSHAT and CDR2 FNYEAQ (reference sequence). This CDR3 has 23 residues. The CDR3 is CASSFVPVQPGTSGVNSYNGQFF. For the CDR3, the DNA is TGTGCTAGCAGCTTTGTACCGGTACAACCCGGGACTAGCGGGGTAAACTCCTACAATGGGCAGTTCTTC.

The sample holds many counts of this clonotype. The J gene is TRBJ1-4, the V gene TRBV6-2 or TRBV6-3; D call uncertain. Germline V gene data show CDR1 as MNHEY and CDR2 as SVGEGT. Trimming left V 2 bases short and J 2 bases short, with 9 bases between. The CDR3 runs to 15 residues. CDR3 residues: CASSYRGMTNEKLFF. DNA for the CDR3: TGTGCCAGCAGTTACCGAGGGATGACTAATGAAAAACTGTTTTTT.